Below, 13 T cell receptor beta chains from the same sample are listed, as sequenced in a study of shared clonotypes between healthy human individuals. The assay was immunoSEQ multiplex PCR, and TCRdb's table has in-frame clones only and misses some. The data hold millions of clones, with approximately 95% observed a single time. Sequencing was carried out using naive CD4+ T cells from PBMCs. Subset here: CD45RA+ positively selected. The receptors derive from a man between 18 and 35 years old in good health. Some clones in this sample may be carry-over from other donors' samples.

The chain links TRBV28 to TRBJ1-3; maybe TRBD1 (5 bases). V lost 3 bases, J lost 4 bases, and 16 bases lay in between. The CDR3 extends over 16 amino acids. CDR1 and CDR2 from the germline V gene are MDHEN and SYDVKM. CDR3 DNA: TGTGCCAGCAGTTTTTCCCCTCAGGGCATCGGAAACACCATATATTTT. Its protein product is CASSFSPQGIGNTIYF.

The rearrangement joins TRBV28 to TRBJ2-7; D gene ambiguous. Germline assignment: CDR1 MDHEN and CDR2 SYDVKM. The V gene lost 3 bases and the J gene lost 0 bases, with 6 bases spanning the gap. This CDR3 is built from 13 residues. The CDR3 sequence is CASSFGPSYEQYF. The CDR3 DNA reads as TGTGCCAGCAGTTTCGGGCCCTCCTACGAGCAGTACTTC.

The chain employs TRBV4-1 and TRBJ2-3, with D tentatively TRBD2 (5 bases). V shed 5 bases and J shed 3 bases, with 24 bases lying between them. Germline-derived CDR1 and CDR2 are MGHRA and YSYEKL. This CDR3 comprises 18 residues. CDR3 sequence reads: CASSKPALSTRRTDTQYF. In DNA, the CDR3 is TGCGCCAGCAGCAAGCCGGCCCTATCTACCAGGAGGACAGATACGCAGTATTTT.

CDR3 amino acids: CASSLGIGTGGTQPQHF. The CDR3 coding sequence is TGTGCCAGCAGCTTGGGAATTGGGACAGGGGGCACTCAGCCCCAGCATTTT. The V gene is TRBV5-6, the J gene TRBJ1-5; 12 nucleotides align to TRBD1. V dropped 0 bases and J dropped 6; count of bases not matched to a gene: 7. The length of the CDR3 is 17 residues. From germline, CDR1 is SGHDT and CDR2 YYEEEE.

The chain links TRBV7-6 to TRBJ2-5; D unresolved. The CDR3 loop spans 12 amino acids. Trimming took 5 bases from V and 4 from J, leaving 8 bases between them. CDR1 and CDR2 from the germline V gene are SGHVS and FNYEAQ. CDR3 sequence: CASSPTPETQYF. Written as DNA, the CDR3 is TGTGCCAGCAGCCCTACCCCAGAGACCCAGTACTTC.

V is TRBV5-1 and J is TRBJ2-1; 7 bases are shared with TRBD1. Germline CDR1 and CDR2: SGHRS and YFSETQ. Trimming cost V 6 bases and J 4 bases; bases outside gene matches: 7. There are 14 residues in the CDR3. CDR3 coding DNA: TGCGCCAGCACCTCCGGGACAGCTTACAATGAGCAGTTCTTC. As protein: CASTSGTAYNEQFF.

V is TRBV11-2 and J is TRBJ1-4; D not certain. This CDR3 is built from 14 residues. V lost 0 bases and J 8 bases, leaving 10 bases between the germline ends. From germline, CDR1 is SGHAT and CDR2 FQNNGV. CDR3 loop: CASSLEGQLEKLFF. The CDR3 DNA reads TGTGCCAGCAGCTTAGAGGGCCAGCTCGAAAAACTGTTTTTT.

This chain connects TRBV29-1 to TRBJ2-2; TRBD1 matches 7 bases. V was clipped by 7 bases and J by 0 bases; unmatched bases: 8. Per the germline V gene, CDR1 is SQVTM and CDR2 is ANQGSEA. The CDR3 runs 15 residues. DNA of the CDR3: TGCAGCGCCACGACAGGGTTCGCGAACACCGGGGAGCTGTTTTTT. The encoded protein is CSATTGFANTGELFF.

This chain joins TRBV5-5 and TRBJ2-3, with D possibly being TRBD2 (6 bases). Between the trimmed V and J ends, which lost 2 bases and 2 bases, there was a span of 12 bases. This CDR3 has 15 residues. Per germline, CDR1 SGHKS and CDR2 YYEKEE (reference sequence). CDR3 bases: TGTGCCAGCAGCTTCCGGGACTTATACACAGATACGCAGTATTTT. It translates to CASSFRDLYTDTQYF.

This clone showed up just once. This chain connects TRBV5-4 to TRBJ2-6, with D perhaps TRBD1 (5 bases). The germline V and J ends were trimmed by 2 bases and 6 bases, with 12 bases remaining between them. This CDR3 comprises 15 residues. The germline V gene encodes CDR1 SGHNT and CDR2 YYREEE (reference sequence). CDR3 DNA sequence: TGTGCCAGCAGCTTTTCCCAGGGTGAGGCCAACGTCCTGACTTTC. This codes for CASSFSQGEANVLTF.

V and J are TRBV6-6 and TRBJ2-2, with D possibly TRBD2 on 6 matching bases. This CDR3 has 15 residues. Trimming removed 8 bases from V and 4 bases from J, with 17 bases in between. The germline gives CDR1 MNHNY, CDR2 SVGAGI (reference sequence). CDR3 in DNA: TGTGCCAGCCACACGGAGGGGCCGGGCACCGGGGAGCTGTTTTTT. Its protein is CASHTEGPGTGELFF.

The CDR3: CASSFRDSTDTQYF. CDR3 in DNA: TGTGCCAGCAGCTTCCGGGACAGCACAGATACGCAGTATTTT. The chain combines TRBV7-2 with TRBJ2-3; either TRBD1 or TRBD2 may fit D (5 bases each). This CDR3 is 14 amino acids long. The germline V gene has CDR1 SGHTA and CDR2 FQGNSA. V lost 3 bases, J lost 0 bases, and 7 bases lay in between.

V gene TRBV27 combines with J gene TRBJ1-1; possible D gene TRBD1, 6 bases. Trimming pared 7 bases from V and 3 bases from J, leaving 18 bases between. The CDR3 runs 15 residues. Germline CDR1 MNHEY, CDR2 SMNVEV (reference sequence). CDR3 DNA: TGTGCCAGCATTCCAGCGGGCAGGGGCCACACTGAAGCTTTCTTT. Its translation is CASIPAGRGHTEAFF.